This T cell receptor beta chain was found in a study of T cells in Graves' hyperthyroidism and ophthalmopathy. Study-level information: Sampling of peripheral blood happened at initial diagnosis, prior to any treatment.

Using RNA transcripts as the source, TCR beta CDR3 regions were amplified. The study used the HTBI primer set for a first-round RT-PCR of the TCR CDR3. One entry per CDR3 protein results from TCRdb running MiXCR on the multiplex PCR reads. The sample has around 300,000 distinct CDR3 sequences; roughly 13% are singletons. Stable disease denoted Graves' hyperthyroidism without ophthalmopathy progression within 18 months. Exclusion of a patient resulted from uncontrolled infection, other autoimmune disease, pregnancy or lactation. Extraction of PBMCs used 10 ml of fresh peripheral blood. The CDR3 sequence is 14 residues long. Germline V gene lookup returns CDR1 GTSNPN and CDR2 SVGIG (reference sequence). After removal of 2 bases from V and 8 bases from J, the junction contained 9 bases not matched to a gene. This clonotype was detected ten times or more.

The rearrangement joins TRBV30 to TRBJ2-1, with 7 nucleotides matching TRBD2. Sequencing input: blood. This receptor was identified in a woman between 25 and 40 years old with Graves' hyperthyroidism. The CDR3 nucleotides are TGTGCCTGGAGTTTTGGCGGGAGCGTGTATGAGCAGTTCTTC. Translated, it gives CAWSFGGSVYEQFF.